Listed here is a single T cell receptor (beta chain). CDR3 length: 13 amino acids. Germline CDR1 and CDR2: LNHDA and SQIVND (reference sequence). V was cut by 8 bases and J by 2 bases, with 10 bases left in between. This record comes from a study of blood T cell repertoires in COVID-19. On the study more broadly: Whether acute or convalescent, the COVID-19 samples came from the United States, Italy and Spain. The cDNA or gDNA used as material had been derived from T cells, B-cell-depleted T cells, or PBMCs.

In the original workflow: Quantification of nucleated cells was approximated via reference gene primer amplification. Generated by immunoSEQ multiplex PCR, the TCRdb table keeps only in-frame clones and is missing some. V, J and clone size were drawn from that table, and D and trimming were deduced from the DNA. The data show about 150,000 clones, around four fifths seen once. The TCR sequence derives from a man between 65 and 80 years old who had recovered from COVID-19. The chain uses TRBV19 and TRBJ1-5; no clear D. The sequenced material came from peripheral blood. CDR3 sequence: CASLDSGNQPQHF. The CDR3 region has the DNA TGTGCCAGTCTGGACTCAGGCAATCAGCCCCAGCATTTT.